These T cell receptor beta chains were read from a single sample in a study of T cell responses to AZD1222 COVID-19 vaccine. The repertoire was sequenced with immunoSEQ multiplex PCR; TCRdb's copy has only in-frame clones and lacks some. Here the sample spans 150,000 to 200,000 clones, approximately 90% being singletons. Sequences were derived from peripheral blood, sampled 28 days after the second AZD1222 dose. Receptor source: an adult who received the AZD1222 COVID-19 vaccine. Each CDR3 is given with its conserved first and last residue. A D gene is named only where the DNA matches it firmly. Clone size is not always given. Where it is, it says once, few, many or a class for expanded clones.

CASSHRRSEQYF	TGTGCCAGCAGCCACCGACGGAGTGAGCAGTACTTC	NA	TRBV28	TRBJ2-7	NA
CASSPGTGNTYEQYF	TGTGCCAGCAGCCCCGGGACAGGTAACACCTACGAGCAGTACTTC	TRBD1	TRBV7-8	TRBJ2-7	NA
CASSPAVSGANVLTF	TGTGCCAGCAGCCCAGCGGTCTCTGGGGCCAACGTCCTGACTTTC	NA	TRBV7-2	TRBJ2-6	NA
CASSSQGVSYEQYF	TGCGCCAGCAGCTCCCAGGGTGTTTCCTACGAGCAGTACTTC	NA	TRBV5-1	TRBJ2-7	NA
CASKGTTNEQFF	TGTGCCAGCAAGGGGACGACCAATGAGCAGTTCTTC	NA	TRBV9	TRBJ2-1	NA
CATSRGTSGSFSETQYF	TGTGCCACCAGCAGAGGGACTAGCGGGAGTTTTTCGGAGACCCAGTACTTC	TRBD2	TRBV15	TRBJ2-5	NA
CASSFGTGNSPLHF	TGTGCCAGCAGTTTTGGGACAGGGAATTCACCCCTCCACTTT	TRBD1	TRBV28	TRBJ1-6	NA
CASSLDSYNEQFF	TGTGCCAGCAGCTTAGACAGCTACAATGAGCAGTTCTTC	NA	TRBV7-2	TRBJ2-1	NA
CASSWNSGTGGSPLHF	TGTGCCAGCAGCTGGAACTCCGGGACAGGGGGATCACCCCTCCACTTT	TRBD1	TRBV5-4	TRBJ1-6	NA
CASSSPESTNEKLFF	TGTGCCAGCAGTAGCCCCGAATCAACTAATGAAAAACTGTTTTTT	NA	TRBV28	TRBJ1-4	once
CASRQQGSAAGELFF	TGTGCCAGCCGGCAACAGGGATCAGCGGCCGGGGAGCTGTTTTTT	NA	TRBV28	TRBJ2-2	NA
CASSQPFRGYEQYF	TGCGCCAGCAGTCAACCCTTTCGAGGATACGAGCAGTACTTC	NA	TRBV23-1	TRBJ2-7	NA
CASSSFPRTEAFF	TGTGCCAGCAGCAGCTTCCCCCGCACTGAAGCTTTCTTT	NA	TRBV2	TRBJ1-1	NA
CAWSRGGNTEAFF	TGTGCCTGGAGCAGGGGTGGAAACACTGAAGCTTTCTTT	NA	TRBV30	TRBJ1-1	NA
CASSLTGFYEQYF	TGCGCCAGCAGCTTAACGGGGTTCTACGAGCAGTACTTC	NA	TRBV5-1	TRBJ2-7	once
CASRPSGNTIYF	TGTGCCAGCCGGCCCTCTGGAAACACCATATATTTT	NA	TRBV28	TRBJ1-3	NA